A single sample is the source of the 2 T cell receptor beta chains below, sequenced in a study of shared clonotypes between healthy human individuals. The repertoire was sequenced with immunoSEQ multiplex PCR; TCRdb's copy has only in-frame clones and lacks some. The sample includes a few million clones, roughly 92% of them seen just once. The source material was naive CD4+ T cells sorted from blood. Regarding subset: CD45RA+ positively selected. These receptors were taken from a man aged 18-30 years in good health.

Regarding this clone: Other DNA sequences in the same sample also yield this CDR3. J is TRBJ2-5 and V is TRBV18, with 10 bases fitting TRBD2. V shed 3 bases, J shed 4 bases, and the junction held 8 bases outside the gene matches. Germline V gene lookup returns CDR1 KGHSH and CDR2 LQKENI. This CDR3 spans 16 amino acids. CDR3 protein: CASSPSASGRGETQYF. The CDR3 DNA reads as TGTGCCAGCTCACCCTCAGCTAGCGGGAGAGGAGAGACCCAGTACTTC.

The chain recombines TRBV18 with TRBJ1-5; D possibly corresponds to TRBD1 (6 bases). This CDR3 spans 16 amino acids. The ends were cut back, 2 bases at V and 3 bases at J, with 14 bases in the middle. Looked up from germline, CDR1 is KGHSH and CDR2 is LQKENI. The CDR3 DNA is TGTGCCAGCTCACCAGGGGGGCCGCTATACAATCAGCCCCAGCATTTT. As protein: CASSPGGPLYNQPQHF.